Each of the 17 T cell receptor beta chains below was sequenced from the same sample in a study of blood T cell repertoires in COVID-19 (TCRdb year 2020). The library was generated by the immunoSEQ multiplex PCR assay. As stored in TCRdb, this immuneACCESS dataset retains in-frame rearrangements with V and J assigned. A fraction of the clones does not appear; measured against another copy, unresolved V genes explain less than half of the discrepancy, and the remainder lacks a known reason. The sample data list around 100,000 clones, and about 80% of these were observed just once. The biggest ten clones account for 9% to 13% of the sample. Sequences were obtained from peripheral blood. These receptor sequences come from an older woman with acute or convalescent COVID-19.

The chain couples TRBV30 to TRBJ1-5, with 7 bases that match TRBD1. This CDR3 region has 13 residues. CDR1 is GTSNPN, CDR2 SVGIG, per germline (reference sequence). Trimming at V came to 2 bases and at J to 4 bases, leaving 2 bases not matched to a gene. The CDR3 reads CAWSTGANQPQHF. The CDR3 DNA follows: TGTGCCTGGAGTACAGGGGCGAATCAGCCCCAGCATTTT.

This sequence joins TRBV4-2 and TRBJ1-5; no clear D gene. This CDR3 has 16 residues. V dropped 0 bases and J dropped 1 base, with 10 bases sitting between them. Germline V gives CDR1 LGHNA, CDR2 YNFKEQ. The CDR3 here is CASSQDGQVSNQPQHF. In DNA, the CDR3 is TGTGCCAGCAGCCAAGACGGTCAAGTGAGCAATCAGCCCCAGCATTTT.

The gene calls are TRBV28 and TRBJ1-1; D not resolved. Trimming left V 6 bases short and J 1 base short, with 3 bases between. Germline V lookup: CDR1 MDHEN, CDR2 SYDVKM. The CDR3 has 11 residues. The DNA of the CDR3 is TGTGCCAGCAGCCAGAACACTGAAGCTTTCTTT. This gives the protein CASSQNTEAFF. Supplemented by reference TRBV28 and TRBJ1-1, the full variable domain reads DVKVTQSSRYLVKRTGEKVFLECVQDMDHENMFWYRQDPGLGLRLIYFSYDVKMKEKGDIPEGYSVSREKKERFSLILESASTNQTSMYLCASSQNTEAFFGQGTRLTVV.

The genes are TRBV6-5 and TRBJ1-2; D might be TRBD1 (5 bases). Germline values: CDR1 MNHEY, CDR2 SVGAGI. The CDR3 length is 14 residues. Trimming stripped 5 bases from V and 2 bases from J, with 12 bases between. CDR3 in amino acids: CASSPWTQNYGYTF. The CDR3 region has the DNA TGTGCCAGCAGTCCCTGGACACAAAACTATGGCTACACCTTC.

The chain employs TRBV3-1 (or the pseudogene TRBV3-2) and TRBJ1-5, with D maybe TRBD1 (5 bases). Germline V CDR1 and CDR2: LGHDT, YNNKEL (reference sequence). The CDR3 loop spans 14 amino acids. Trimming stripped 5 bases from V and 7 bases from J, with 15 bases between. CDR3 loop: CASSAGTRGQPQHF. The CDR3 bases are TGTGCCAGCAGCGCCGGGACGCGGGGACAGCCCCAGCATTTT.

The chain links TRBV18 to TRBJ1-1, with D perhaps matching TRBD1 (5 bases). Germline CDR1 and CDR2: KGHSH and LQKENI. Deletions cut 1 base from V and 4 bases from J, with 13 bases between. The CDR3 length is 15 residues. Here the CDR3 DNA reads TGTGCCAGCTCACCACGTGCTGGGGGAGGCACTGAAGCTTTCTTT. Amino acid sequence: CASSPRAGGGTEAFF.

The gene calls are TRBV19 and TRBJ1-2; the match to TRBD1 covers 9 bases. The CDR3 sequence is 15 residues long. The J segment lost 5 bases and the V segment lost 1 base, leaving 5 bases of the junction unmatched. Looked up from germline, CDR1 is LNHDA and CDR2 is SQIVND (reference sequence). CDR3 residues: CASSIATGGEYGYTF. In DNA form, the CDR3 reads TGTGCCAGTAGTATAGCGACAGGGGGTGAATATGGCTACACCTTC. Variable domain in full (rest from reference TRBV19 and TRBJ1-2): DGGITQSPKYLFRKEGQNVTLSCEQNLNHDAMYWYRQDPGQGLRLIYYSQIVNDFQKGDIAEGYSVSREKKESFPLTVTSAQKNPTAFYLCASSIATGGEYGYTFGSGTRLTVV.

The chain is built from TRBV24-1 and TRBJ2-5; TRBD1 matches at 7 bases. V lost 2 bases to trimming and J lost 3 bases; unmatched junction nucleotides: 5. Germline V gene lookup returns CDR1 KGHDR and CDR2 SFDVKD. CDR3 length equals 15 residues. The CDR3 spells CATSDSTGVKETQYF. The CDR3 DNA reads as TGTGCCACCAGTGATTCTACAGGGGTGAAAGAGACCCAGTACTTC.

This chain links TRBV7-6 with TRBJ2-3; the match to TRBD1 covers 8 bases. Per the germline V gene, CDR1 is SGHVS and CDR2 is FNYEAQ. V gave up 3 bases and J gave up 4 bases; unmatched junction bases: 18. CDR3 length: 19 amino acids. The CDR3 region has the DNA TGTGCCAGCAGCTTGGGCCCTATTGGGACAGGTGGAGGGGCAGATACGCAGTATTTT. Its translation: CASSLGPIGTGGGADTQYF.

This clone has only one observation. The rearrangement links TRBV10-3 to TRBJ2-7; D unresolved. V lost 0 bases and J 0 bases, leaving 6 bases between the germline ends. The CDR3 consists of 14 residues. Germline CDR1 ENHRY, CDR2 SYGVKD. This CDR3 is CAISESQNSYEQYV. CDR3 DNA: TGTGCCATCAGTGAGTCACAGAACTCCTACGAGCAGTACGTC.

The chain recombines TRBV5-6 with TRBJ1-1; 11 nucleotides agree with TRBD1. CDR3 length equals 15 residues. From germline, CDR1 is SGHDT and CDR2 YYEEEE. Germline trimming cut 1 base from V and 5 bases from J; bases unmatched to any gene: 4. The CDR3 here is CASSLHGTGGTEAFF. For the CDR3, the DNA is TGTGCCAGCAGCTTGCACGGGACAGGGGGAACTGAAGCTTTCTTT.

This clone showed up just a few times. CDR3 protein: CASSLSPVYQPQHF. The CDR3 DNA sequence: TGTGCCAGTAGTCTATCCCCTGTCTATCAGCCCCAGCATTTT. V is TRBV19 and J is TRBJ1-5; D is undetermined. Germline V gives CDR1 LNHDA, CDR2 SQIVND (reference sequence). The CDR3 runs 14 residues. V was clipped by 5 bases and J by 5 bases, with 13 bases between them.

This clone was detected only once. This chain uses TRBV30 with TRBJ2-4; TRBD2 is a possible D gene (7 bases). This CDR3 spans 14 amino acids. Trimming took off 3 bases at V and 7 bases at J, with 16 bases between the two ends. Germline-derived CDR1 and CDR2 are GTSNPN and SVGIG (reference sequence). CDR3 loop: CAWSSTGRGNIQYF. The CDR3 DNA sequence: TGTGCCTGGAGCAGTACAGGGCGGGGGAACATTCAGTACTTC.

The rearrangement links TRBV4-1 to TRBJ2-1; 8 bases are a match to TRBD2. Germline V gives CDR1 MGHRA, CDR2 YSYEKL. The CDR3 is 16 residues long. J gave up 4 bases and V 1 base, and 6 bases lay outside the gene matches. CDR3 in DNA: TGCGCCAGCAGCCAAGTCGAGCGGGGGACGTACAATGAGCAGTTCTTC. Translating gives CASSQVERGTYNEQFF.

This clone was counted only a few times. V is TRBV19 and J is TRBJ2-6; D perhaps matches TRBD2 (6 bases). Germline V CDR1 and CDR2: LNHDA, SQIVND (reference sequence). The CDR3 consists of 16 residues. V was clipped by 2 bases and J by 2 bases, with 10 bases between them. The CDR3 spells CASSIPWGAGANVLTF. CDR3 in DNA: TGTGCCAGTAGTATACCATGGGGGGCTGGGGCCAACGTCCTGACTTTC.

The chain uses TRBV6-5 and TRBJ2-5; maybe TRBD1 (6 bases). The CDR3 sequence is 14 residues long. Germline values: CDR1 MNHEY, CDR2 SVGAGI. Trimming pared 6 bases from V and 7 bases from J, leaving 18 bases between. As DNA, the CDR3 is TGTGCCAGCAGCCGGGACACCTCAACGGGGACCCAGTACTTC. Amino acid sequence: CASSRDTSTGTQYF.

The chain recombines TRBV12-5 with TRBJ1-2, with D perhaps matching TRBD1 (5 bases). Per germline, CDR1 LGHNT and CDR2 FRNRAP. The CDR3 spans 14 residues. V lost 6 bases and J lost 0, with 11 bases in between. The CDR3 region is CASGLDRANYGYTF. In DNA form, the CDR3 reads TGTGCTAGTGGACTCGACAGAGCTAACTATGGCTACACCTTC.